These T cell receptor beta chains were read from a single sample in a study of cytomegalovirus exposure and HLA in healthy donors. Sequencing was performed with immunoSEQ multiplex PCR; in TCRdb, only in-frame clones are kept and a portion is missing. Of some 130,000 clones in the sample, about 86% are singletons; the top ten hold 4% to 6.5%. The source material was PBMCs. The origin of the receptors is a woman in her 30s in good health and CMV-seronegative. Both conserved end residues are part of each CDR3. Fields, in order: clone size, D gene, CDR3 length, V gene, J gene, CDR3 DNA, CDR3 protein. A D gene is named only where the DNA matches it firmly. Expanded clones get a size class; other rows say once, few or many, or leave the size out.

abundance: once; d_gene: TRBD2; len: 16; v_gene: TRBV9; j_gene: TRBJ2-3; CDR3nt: TGTGCCAGCAGCGTAGGGGTAGCGGGAGGGGTGTATACGCAGTATTTT; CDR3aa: CASSVGVAGGVYTQYF
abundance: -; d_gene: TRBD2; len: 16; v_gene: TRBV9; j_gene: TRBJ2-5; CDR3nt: TGTGCCAGCAGCGTAGGACGGAGCGGGAGCGCAGAGACCCAGTACTTC; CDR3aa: CASSVGRSGSAETQYF
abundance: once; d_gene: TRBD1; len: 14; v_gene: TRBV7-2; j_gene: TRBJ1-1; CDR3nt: TGTGCCAGCAGCCCGGACAGGGGGAACACTGAAGCTTTCTTT; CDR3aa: CASSPDRGNTEAFF
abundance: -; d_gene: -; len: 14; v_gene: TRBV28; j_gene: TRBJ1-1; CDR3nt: TGTGCCAGCAGCCGGGGGTGGGGAAACACTGAAGCTTTCTTT; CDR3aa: CASSRGWGNTEAFF
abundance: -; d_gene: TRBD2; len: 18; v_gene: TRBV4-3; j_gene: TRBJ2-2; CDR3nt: TGCGCCAGCAGCCAAGAACAAGTGGGCGGGAGACCCCTCGGGGAGCTGTTTTTT; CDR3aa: CASSQEQVGGRPLGELFF
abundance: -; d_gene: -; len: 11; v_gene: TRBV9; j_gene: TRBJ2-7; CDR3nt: TGTGCCAGCAGCGCCGCCTACGAGCAGTACTTC; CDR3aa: CASSAAYEQYF
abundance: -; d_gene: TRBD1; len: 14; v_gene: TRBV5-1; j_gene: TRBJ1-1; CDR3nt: TGCGCCAGCAGCTCGACAGGGGTGAACACTGAAGCTTTCTTT; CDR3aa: CASSSTGVNTEAFF
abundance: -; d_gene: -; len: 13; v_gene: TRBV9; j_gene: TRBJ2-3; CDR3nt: TGTGCCAGCAGCGGTTGGGGGGCAGATACGCAGTATTTT; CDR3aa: CASSGWGADTQYF
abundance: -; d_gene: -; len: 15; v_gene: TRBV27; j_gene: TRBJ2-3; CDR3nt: TGTGCCAGCAGTTTAGGCGAGGGCCCCGCAGATACGCAGTATTTT; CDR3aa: CASSLGEGPADTQYF
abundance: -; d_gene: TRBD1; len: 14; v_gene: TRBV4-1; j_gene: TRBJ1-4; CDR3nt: TGCGCCAGCAGCCTACGACAGGGGGCAGAAAAACTGTTTTTT; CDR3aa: CASSLRQGAEKLFF
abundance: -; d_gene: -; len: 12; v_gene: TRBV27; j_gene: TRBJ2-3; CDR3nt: TGTGCCAGCGGTTTGGGCTCAGATACGCAGTATTTT; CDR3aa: CASGLGSDTQYF